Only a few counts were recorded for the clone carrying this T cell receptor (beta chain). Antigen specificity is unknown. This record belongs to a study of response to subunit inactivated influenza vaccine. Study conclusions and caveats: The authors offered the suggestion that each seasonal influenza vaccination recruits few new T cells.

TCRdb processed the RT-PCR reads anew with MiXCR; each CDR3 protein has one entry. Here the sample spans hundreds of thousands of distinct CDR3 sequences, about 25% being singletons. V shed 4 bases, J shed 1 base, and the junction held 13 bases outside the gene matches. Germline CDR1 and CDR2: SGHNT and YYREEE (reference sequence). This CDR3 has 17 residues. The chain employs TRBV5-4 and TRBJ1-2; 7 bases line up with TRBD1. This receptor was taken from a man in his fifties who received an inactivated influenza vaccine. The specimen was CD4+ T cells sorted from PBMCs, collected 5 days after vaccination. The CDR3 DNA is TGTGCCAGCAGCCCACCTGCGGGGACAGCACATAACTATGGCTACACCTTC. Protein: CASSPPAGTAHNYGYTF.